The rows below give T cell receptor beta chains drawn from one sample of a study of graft-versus-host responses after intestinal transplantation. No antigen is known for these receptors. Repertoires were generated with immunoSEQ multiplex PCR, while TCRdb's copy carries only in-frame clones and drops some. There are around 100,000 clones in the sample; approximately 93% occur only once, and 1% to 1.5% lies in the top ten. Sequenced here: unstimulated CD8+ T cells sorted from spleen or lymph node cells, sampled before transplant. The source of these receptors is a human donor who was the organ donor for an intestinal transplant. Both conserved end residues are part of each CDR3. A D gene is named only where the DNA matches it firmly. A row's size may be missing; if present it is once, few, many or a size class.

once,TRBJ2-7,-,TRBV27,CASSFSPLGTGSSYEQYF,TGTGCCAGCAGTTTTTCTCCTCTGGGCACCGGTAGCTCCTACGAGCAGTACTTC
-,TRBJ2-7,TRBD2,TRBV30,CAWGLAGGPYEQYF,TGTGCCTGGGGACTAGCGGGAGGTCCCTACGAGCAGTACTTC
-,TRBJ2-3,-,TRBV28,CASSLGAGTDTQYF,TGTGCCAGCAGTTTAGGGGCGGGCACAGATACGCAGTATTTT
-,TRBJ1-1,-,TRBV4-1,CASSQPGTGNTEAFF,TGCGCCAGCAGCCAACCCGGGACGGGGAACACTGAAGCTTTCTTT
-,TRBJ2-7,-,TRBV19,CASSIYSGSRHEQYF,TGTGCCAGTAGTATATATAGTGGCAGTCGACACGAGCAGTACTTC
-,TRBJ2-7,TRBD1,TRBV27,CASRLTGAYEQYF,TGTGCCAGCAGGCTAACAGGGGCCTACGAGCAGTACTTC
-,TRBJ1-2,TRBD1,TRBV4-1,CASSPGQGANYGYTF,TGCGCCAGCAGCCCGGGACAGGGGGCCAACTATGGCTACACCTTC
-,TRBJ2-1,-,TRBV6-5,CASSYDSSYNEQFF,TGTGCCAGCAGTTACGATTCCTCCTACAATGAGCAGTTCTTC
once,TRBJ1-6,-,TRBV6-5,CASSYRNSPLHF,TGTGCCAGCAGTTACCGGAATTCACCCCTCCACTTT
-,TRBJ2-1,TRBD2,TRBV28,CATRLAGHNEQFF,TGTGCCACCAGACTAGCGGGGCACAATGAGCAGTTCTTC
-,TRBJ2-5,-,TRBV7-2,CASSFGESYQETQYF,TGTGCCAGCAGCTTCGGAGAGTCATACCAAGAGACCCAGTACTTC
-,TRBJ1-2,-,TRBV7-2,CASSLTRYRHVF,TGTGCCAGCAGCTTGACGAGATACAGACACGTCTTC
-,TRBJ1-5,-,TRBV19,CASSLRQGNQPQHF,TGTGCCAGTAGCCTAAGACAGGGCAATCAGCCCCAGCATTTT
-,TRBJ1-1,-,TRBV7-6,CASIRLGPGTEAFF,TGTGCCAGCATACGACTGGGGCCGGGCACTGAAGCTTTCTTT
-,TRBJ2-2,-,TRBV4-1,CASSQEGLRTALIGGELFF,TGCGCCAGCAGCCAAGAGGGGCTTAGGACAGCTCTTATTGGCGGGGAGCTGTTTTTT
-,TRBJ2-3,-,TRBV4-1,CASSQLPADTQYF,TGCGCCAGCAGCCAGTTACCAGCAGATACGCAGTATTTT
-,TRBJ2-5,-,TRBV28,CASSLDGQETQYF,TGTGCCAGCAGTTTGGACGGCCAAGAGACCCAGTACTTC
-,TRBJ2-1,-,TRBV14,CASSLAVTAYNEQFF,TGTGCCAGCAGCCTGGCCGTTACCGCCTACAATGAGCAGTTCTTC
-,TRBJ2-1,-,TRBV6-1,CASSEWTPSYNEQFF,TGTGCCAGCAGTGAATGGACCCCCTCCTACAATGAGCAGTTCTTC
-,TRBJ2-7,TRBD1,TRBV29-1,CSVTENRGPSSYEQYF,TGCAGCGTCACTGAAAACAGGGGGCCTAGCTCCTACGAGCAGTACTTC
-,TRBJ1-1,-,TRBV4-3,CASSLAGGGIEAFF,TGCGCCAGCAGCCTCGCTGGGGGGGGCATTGAAGCTTTCTTT
-,TRBJ1-5,-,TRBV4-2,CASSQWALGPEQSNQPQHF,TGTGCCAGCAGCCAATGGGCCCTCGGGCCGGAACAAAGCAATCAGCCCCAGCATTTT
-,TRBJ2-7,-,TRBV2,CASSDLWGQPYEQYF,TGTGCCAGCAGTGATTTGTGGGGTCAACCCTACGAGCAGTACTTC
-,TRBJ1-1,-,TRBV27,CASGGGGTEAFF,TGTGCCAGCGGAGGGGGGGGAACTGAAGCTTTCTTT
once,TRBJ2-3,TRBD1,TRBV27,CASSLSGQGADTQYF,TGTGCCAGCAGTTTAAGCGGACAGGGGGCAGATACGCAGTATTTT
-,TRBJ2-1,TRBD2,TRBV4-1,CASSHIFGTSGYNEQFF,TGCGCCAGCAGCCATATTTTCGGGACTAGCGGTTATAATGAGCAGTTCTTC
-,TRBJ2-7,-,TRBV4-3,CASSQDRQVPSYEQYF,TGCGCCAGCAGCCAAGATCGACAGGTCCCGTCCTACGAGCAGTACTTC
-,TRBJ1-1,TRBD1,TRBV30,CAWSGNRGEDTEAFF,TGTGCCTGGAGTGGAAACAGGGGTGAGGACACTGAAGCTTTCTTT
-,TRBJ1-4,-,TRBV6-5,CASSYPGQKTKNCFF,-
-,TRBJ2-7,-,TRBV4-1,CASSQRATVPYEQYF,TGCGCCAGCAGCCAGAGGGCTACCGTACCCTACGAGCAGTACTTC
-,TRBJ2-7,TRBD2,TRBV6-5,CASSYGGRGYEQYF,TGTGCCAGCAGTTACGGCGGGAGGGGGTACGAGCAGTACTTC
-,TRBJ1-1,-,TRBV4-3,CASSQDFLRPTGPLNTEAFF,TGCGCCAGCAGCCAAGATTTCCTTCGCCCCACTGGGCCCCTGAACACTGAAGCTTTCTTT
-,TRBJ2-5,-,TRBV28,CASSLIRGETQYF,TGTGCCAGCAGCTTAATTCGAGGGGAGACCCAGTACTTC
few,TRBJ2-1,-,TRBV2,CASRGLNNEQFF,TGTGCCAGCAGGGGACTGAACAATGAGCAGTTCTTC
-,TRBJ2-1,-,TRBV5-1,CASRLGGVGQFF,TGCGCCAGCAGGTTAGGGGGTGTCGGGCAGTTCTTC
-,TRBJ1-1,-,TRBV12-5,CASLSGGTEAFF,TGTGCTAGTTTGTCAGGAGGCACTGAAGCTTTCTTT
-,TRBJ2-2,TRBD2,TRBV28,CASSSLAARLTGELFF,TGTGCCAGCAGTTCACTAGCGGCGCGTCTCACCGGGGAGCTGTTTTTT
-,TRBJ2-7,-,TRBV28,CASSFGPSPREQYF,TGTGCCAGCAGTTTTGGGCCTAGCCCCCGCGAGCAGTACTTC
-,TRBJ1-3,-,TRBV12-1,CASSPGQSSGNTIYF,TGTGCCAGCAGCCCGGGACAGAGCTCTGGAAACACCATATATTTT
-,TRBJ1-6,TRBD1,TRBV4-1,CASRGQYNSPLHF,TGCGCCAGCAGGGGACAGTATAATTCACCCCTCCACTTT
-,TRBJ2-7,-,TRBV10-3,CAISESLVYEQYF,TGTGCCATCAGTGAGTCTCTAGTCTACGAGCAGTACTTC
-,TRBJ2-7,-,TRBV6-5,CASRSKREQYF,TGTGCCAGCAGGAGTAAGCGCGAGCAGTACTTC
-,TRBJ2-5,TRBD1,TRBV4-1,CASTRGQGETQYF,TGCGCCAGCACCCGTGGACAGGGGGAGACCCAGTACTTC
-,TRBJ2-7,TRBD2,TRBV2,CALATSRTYEQYF,TGTGCCTTAGCGACTAGCCGGACCTACGAGCAGTACTTC
-,TRBJ2-7,-,TRBV6-1,CASKWGAYEQYF,TGTGCCAGCAAATGGGGGGCCTACGAGCAGTACTTC
-,TRBJ2-2,-,TRBV5-4,CASSMNTGELFF,TGTGCCAGCAGCATGAACACCGGGGAGCTGTTTTTT
-,TRBJ2-7,-,TRBV4-2,CASSQGAITYEQYF,TGTGCCAGCAGCCAAGGAGCGATAACCTACGAGCAGTACTTC
-,TRBJ2-6,-,TRBV25-1,CASSEYEGFGANVLTF,TGTGCCAGCAGTGAATACGAGGGGTTCGGGGCCAACGTCCTGACTTTC
few,TRBJ2-1,TRBD1,TRBV4-1,CASSQDRGRNEQFF,TGCGCCAGCAGCCAAGACAGGGGGCGCAATGAGCAGTTCTTC
-,TRBJ2-1,-,TRBV20-1,CSADTGLEQFF,TGCAGTGCCGACACCGGTTTGGAGCAGTTCTTC
-,TRBJ1-2,-,TRBV30,CAWSSIEGYGYTF,TGTGCCTGGAGTTCGATCGAGGGCTATGGCTACACCTTC
-,TRBJ1-1,-,TRBV28,CASSSGRLNTEAFF,TGTGCCAGCAGCTCTGGACGGTTGAACACTGAAGCTTTCTTT
-,TRBJ2-3,-,TRBV19,CASSIDSTLTDTQYF,TGTGCCAGTAGTATAGACTCTACCCTCACAGATACGCAGTATTTT
-,TRBJ2-5,-,TRBV6-1,CASSEVGTQYF,TGTGCCAGCAGTGAAGTCGGGACCCAGTACTTC